The T cell receptor (beta chain) under discussion was sequenced for a study of T cell changes during pregnancy in multiple sclerosis. To note about this clone: Other DNA sequences within the sample encode an identical CDR3.

This CDR3 is built from 14 residues. Trimming at V came to 0 bases and at J to 8 bases, leaving 3 bases not matched to a gene. Germline CDR1 and CDR2: SGHRS and YFSETQ. The repertoire was sequenced with immunoSEQ multiplex PCR; TCRdb's copy has only in-frame clones and lacks some. The repertoire includes 83,000 or so clones, 85% to 95% of them detected once, and about 1.7% sits in the top ten. The starting material was peripheral blood, obtained after pregnancy. The chain carries TRBV5-1 and TRBJ1-4; 8 bases fit TRBD1. This TCR derives from a female donor in good health, enrolled as a control in a pregnancy study. CDR3 bases: TGCGCCAGCAGCTTGGGGACAGGGAACGAAAAACTGTTTTTT. Its translation is CASSLGTGNEKLFF.